This T cell receptor (beta chain) is from a study of blood T cell repertoires in COVID-19. Study context: The cDNA or gDNA used as material had been derived from T cells, B-cell-depleted T cells, or PBMCs.

The CDR3 is made up of 15 amino acids. V lost 6 bases, J lost 7 bases, and 7 bases stayed unmatched. The V gene's germline CDR1 is SNHLY and CDR2 FYNNEI. Per the original methods: Amplified reference gene primers provided the basis for estimating nucleated cell counts. Produced via immunoSEQ multiplex PCR; TCRdb's table is partial and in-frame only. V, J and clone size reflect that table, while D and trimming were determined from the DNA. The data show 90,000 to 150,000 clones, with 80% to 90% seen just once and 25% to 30% held by the top ten. This chain connects TRBV2 to TRBJ2-2, with TRBD2 identical over 11 bases. The sequencing sample was made of peripheral blood. This TCR derives from a man aged 70 or older with active or convalescent COVID-19. CDR3 protein: CASRPTSGSNGELFF. CDR3 coding DNA: TGTGCCAGCAGGCCCACTAGCGGGAGTAACGGGGAGCTGTTTTTT.